This TCR beta chain derives from a study of shared clonotypes between healthy human individuals. Study-level background: Donors were a couple of women and a few men aged 18 to 49. Findings of the study overall: Sequencing depth was predicted to influence how clonotypes are shared among donors.

This CDR3 region has 11 residues. Germline V gene data show CDR1 as MNHEY and CDR2 as SMNVEV (reference sequence). The ends were cut back, 6 bases at V and 9 bases at J, with 9 bases in the middle. Turning to this clone: Its antigen remains unidentified.

Assay used: immunoSEQ multiplex PCR; TCRdb lists only in-frame clones, some missing. The sample carries about 490,000 clones, over 65% recorded once. Sequenced input: PBMCs. This receptor was taken from a woman in her 40s in good health. Some clones in this sample may be carry-over from other donors' samples. The rearrangement uses TRBV27 and TRBJ2-1; the D gene is possibly TRBD1 (5 bases). The chain's CDR3 is CASRIRGEQFF. The CDR3 DNA sequence: TGTGCCAGCAGAATTAGGGGTGAGCAGTTCTTC.